This TCR beta chain is drawn from a study of early T cells in non-severe SARS-CoV-2 infection. This clonotype has at least ten counts. TCRdb analysed the 5' RACE reads with MiXCR anew, one entry per CDR3 protein. This repertoire shows about 100,000 distinct CDR3 sequences, over 10% found once; its top ten account for 2% to 2.5%. This CDR3 contains 15 residues. Between the trimmed V and J ends, which lost 7 bases and 4 bases, there was a span of 19 bases. The germline V gene has CDR1 MDHEN and CDR2 SYDVKM. This receptor was identified in an adult who was a healthcare worker with PCR-confirmed SARS-CoV-2 infection or an uninfected control (not recorded which). The chain links TRBV28 to TRBJ1-2, with D possibly TRBD1 on 5 matching bases. What was sequenced was whole blood. CDR3 coding DNA: TGTGCCAGCACCACCCGGGGCAGACCTGTCTATGGCTACACCTTC. This codes for CASTTRGRPVYGYTF.